This passage covers 19 T cell receptor beta chains from one sample sequenced in a study of T cells in Graves' hyperthyroidism and ophthalmopathy. It was RNA transcripts that yielded the amplified TCR beta CDR3 regions. A set of HTBI primers served as the primers for a first-round RT-PCR of the TCR CDR3. TCRdb fed the multiplex PCR reads into MiXCR, producing one record per CDR3 protein. Of about 560,000 distinct CDR3 sequences listed, 35% to 55% are singletons. Sequencing was performed on peripheral blood or thyroid tissue (not recorded which). These receptor sequences come from a woman under 30 with Graves' hyperthyroidism.

Note on this clonotype: An end of the junction differs from the germline gene, which may be a read error. This chain connects TRBV7-2 to TRBJ1-2; maybe TRBD1 (6 bases). The CDR3 is 17 residues long. The germline V gene has CDR1 SGHTA and CDR2 FQGNSA. Here the CDR3 reads CASSQDAGRSQGYGYTF. In DNA form, the CDR3 reads TGCGCCAGCAGCCAAGATGCGGGGAGGTCGCAGGGGTATGGCTACACCTTC.

Turning to this clonotype: This may be a read error, as it is one base from a much larger clone. The chain recombines TRBV29-1 with TRBJ2-2, with D perhaps TRBD2 (5 bases). The germline V gene has CDR1 SQVTM and CDR2 ANQGSEA. The CDR3 covers 13 residues. CDR3: CSVVRANTGELSF. In nucleotides, the CDR3 is TGCAGCGTTGTGAGGGCGAACACCGGGGAGCTGTCTTTT.

This chain connects TRBV29-1 to TRBJ1-3; no definite D call. Germline CDR1 is SQVTM and CDR2 is ANQGSEA. The V end lost 2 bases, the J end lost 0 bases, and 20 bases lay between the germline ends. This CDR3 has 18 residues. CDR3 protein: CSVESTYHSSSSGNTIYF. In DNA form, the CDR3 reads TGCAGCGTTGAAAGTACATACCATTCGTCCAGCTCTGGAAACACCATATATTTT.

In its sample, this clonotype was seen a few times. The rearrangement uses TRBV7-2 and TRBJ2-5; D call uncertain. Trimming took off 4 bases at V and 2 bases at J, with 8 bases between the two ends. Germline V gene data show CDR1 as SGHTA and CDR2 as FQGNSA. The CDR3 has 13 amino acids. The CDR3 coding sequence is TGTGCCAGCAGCTCGAGTTATCAAGAGACCCAGTACTTC. Residues: CASSSSYQETQYF.

This clonotype was detected a few times. This sequence joins TRBV7-9 and TRBJ1-2; TRBD1 aligns across 8 bases. Unmatched junction bases numbered 10, after V lost 5 bases and J lost 8 bases. This CDR3 region has 14 residues. Germline CDR1 SEHNR, CDR2 FQNEAQ (reference sequence). The CDR3 loop is CASSREDRERGYTF. The DNA for the CDR3 is TGTGCCAGCAGCCGGGAGGACAGGGAACGGGGCTACACCTTC. The variable domain in full, with the rest retrieved from reference TRBV7-9 and TRBJ1-2, is DTGVSQNPRHKITKRGQNVTFRCDPISEHNRLYWYRQTLGQGPEFLTYFQNEAQLEKSRLLSDRFSAERPKGSFSTLEIQRTEQGDSAMYLCASSREDRERGYTFGSGTRLTVV.

V and J are TRBV29-1 and TRBJ1-3; D gene uncertain. Germline lookup yields CDR1 SQVTM and CDR2 ANQGSEA. This CDR3 has 14 residues. Trimming cost V 1 base and J 3 bases, with 10 bases left between them. CDR3 residues: CSVEGQEVGNTIYF. CDR3 DNA: TGCAGCGTTGAAGGCCAGGAGGTTGGAAACACCATATATTTT. Full variable domain (rest looked up from reference TRBV29-1 and TRBJ1-3): SAVISQKPSRDICQRGTSLTIQCQVDSQVTMMFWYRQQPGQSLTLIATANQGSEATYESGFVIDKFPISRPNLTFSTLTVSNMSPEDSSIYLCSVEGQEVGNTIYFGEGSWLTVV.

This clonotype was observed once. The chain couples TRBV7-6 to TRBJ2-7; D unresolved. Looked up from germline, CDR1 is SGHVS and CDR2 is FNYEAQ. The length of the CDR3 is 15 residues. The V and J ends lost 5 bases and 3 bases respectively, with 17 bases between them. In DNA form, the CDR3 reads TGTGCCAGCAGCCAAGAAACTGAGCGAAACTACGAGCAGTACTTC. Residues: CASSQETERNYEQYF.

With regard to this clonotype: One end of the junction fails to match germline, which may point to a read error. This rearrangement joins TRBV2 to TRBJ1-4, with TRBD1 as a possible D gene (5 bases). Germline CDR1 SNHLY, CDR2 FYNNEI. CDR3 size: 12 residues. The CDR3, as DNA: TGTGCTAGCAGGGCCCTGGATGAAAAACTGTTTTTT. Translation: CASRALDEKLFF. Based on the CDR3 plus reference TRBV2 and TRBJ1-4, the full variable domain is EPEVTQTPSHQVTQMGQEVILRCVPISNHLYFYWYRQILGQKVEFLVSFYNNEISEKSEIFDDQFSVERPDGSNFTLKIRSTKLEDSAMYFCASRALDEKLFFGSGTQLSVL.

This clonotype was observed at least ten times. This sequence joins TRBV7-2 and TRBJ1-6; 7 bases are a match to TRBD1. Trimming at V came to 4 bases and at J to 7 bases, leaving 1 base not matched to a gene. This CDR3 spans 13 amino acids. The germline V gene encodes CDR1 SGHTA and CDR2 FQGNSA. The CDR3 protein is CASSSQGNSPLHF. The CDR3 nucleotides are TGTGCCAGCAGCTCACAGGGGAATTCACCCCTCCACTTT.

This clonotype showed up many times. V gene TRBV7-3 combines with J gene TRBJ1-5; D is undetermined. Germline V gene data show CDR1 as SGHTA and CDR2 as FQGTGA. This CDR3 spans 13 amino acids. V shed 1 base and J shed 5 bases, with 6 bases lying between them. CDR3 amino acids: CASSLSADQPQHF. The CDR3 coding sequence is TGTGCCAGCAGCTTAAGCGCAGATCAGCCCCAGCATTTT. The whole variable domain, filled in from reference TRBV7-3 and TRBJ1-5, reads GAGVSQTPSNKVTEKGKYVELRCDPISGHTALYWYRQSLGQGPEFLIYFQGTGAADDSGLPNDRFFAVRPEGSVSTLKIQRTERGDSAVYLCASSLSADQPQHFGDGTRLSIL.

This clonotype was seen more than once but under ten times. The rearrangement uses TRBV29-1 and TRBJ2-5, with D maybe TRBD2 (7 bases). The CDR3 loop spans 12 amino acids. Germline CDR1 is SQVTM and CDR2 is ANQGSEA. The V gene lost 7 bases and the J gene lost 2 bases, with 11 bases spanning the gap. CDR3 amino acids: CSAGGQQETQYF. CDR3 nucleotides: TGCAGCGCCGGGGGGCAGCAAGAGACCCAGTACTTC.

This chain links TRBV5-1 with TRBJ1-2; unclear D gene. Trimming cost V 2 bases and J 6 bases, with 17 bases left between them. CDR3 length: 15 amino acids. Per germline, CDR1 SGHRS and CDR2 YFSETQ. Here the CDR3 DNA reads TGCGCCAGCAGCTTCCTCCGTGTAGGCCACGATGGCTACACCTTC. This codes for CASSFLRVGHDGYTF.

The chain couples TRBV14 to TRBJ2-5; TRBD2 matches at 10 bases. The end of the DNA is better explained by TRBJ2-7, so the J call may be wrong. Germline assignment: CDR1 SGHDN and CDR2 FVKESK. The CDR3 spans 15 residues. CDR3 protein: CASSPRRTSGYEQYF. The CDR3 region has the DNA TGTGCCAGCAGCCCCCGGCGGACTAGCGGTTACGAGCAGTACTTC.

The chain is built from TRBV19 and TRBJ1-2; no firm D call. Germline lookup yields CDR1 LNHDA and CDR2 SQIVND (reference sequence). This CDR3 spans 15 amino acids. V was clipped by 7 bases and J by 0 bases, with 15 bases between them. The CDR3 is CASTYGRTSNYGYTF. The CDR3 DNA is TGTGCCAGTACCTACGGAAGAACTTCTAACTATGGCTACACCTTC.

Many counts were recorded for this clonotype. This chain links TRBV24-1 with TRBJ2-5; D might be TRBD1 or TRBD2, each matching 5 bases. CDR3 size: 15 residues. V lost 0 bases, J lost 5 bases, and 12 bases lay in between. The germline V gene has CDR1 KGHDR and CDR2 SFDVKD. The CDR3: CATSDLQQGRETQYF. DNA for the CDR3: TGTGCCACCAGTGATTTGCAGCAGGGACGGGAGACCCAGTACTTC.

This chain connects TRBV7-9 to TRBJ1-1; D call uncertain. Trimming took off 3 bases at V and 1 base at J, with 12 bases between the two ends. Germline CDR1 and CDR2: SEHNR and FQNEAQ (reference sequence). This CDR3 spans 15 amino acids. The DNA for the CDR3 is TGTGCCAGCAGCTTTTACAGAATTAAGAACACTGAAGCTTTCTTT. This translates into CASSFYRIKNTEAFF.

About this clonotype itself: Sequence at one end of the junction differs from germline and may be a read error. J is TRBJ1-5 and V is TRBV15, with TRBD1 as a possible D gene (6 bases). Germline values: CDR1 LNHNV, CDR2 YYDKDF (reference sequence). This CDR3 is built from 14 residues. In DNA form, the CDR3 reads TGTGCCAGCAGCAGGACAGATAGCAATCAGCACCAGCATTTT. Translating gives CASSRTDSNQHQHF.

This clonotype has a count of ten or more. The chain has TRBV29-1 and TRBJ1-1; D remains ambiguous. V was pared by 6 bases and J by 11 bases, with 16 bases between. The CDR3 runs to 11 residues. CDR1 and CDR2 from the germline V gene are SQVTM and ANQGSEA. Here the CDR3 reads CSVRRSEAAFF. The DNA of the CDR3 is TGCAGCGTCCGAAGGTCCGAGGCGGCTTTCTTT. Filled out from reference TRBV29-1 and TRBJ1-1, the complete variable domain reads SAVISQKPSRDICQRGTSLTIQCQVDSQVTMMFWYRQQPGQSLTLIATANQGSEATYESGFVIDKFPISRPNLTFSTLTVSNMSPEDSSIYLCSVRRSEAAFFGQGTRLTVV.

Comments on this clonotype: A much more abundant neighbour one base away suggests this may be a read error. The chain carries TRBV13 and TRBJ1-1; D not resolved. The CDR3 spans 12 residues. Germline CDR1 PRHDT, CDR2 FYEKMQ (reference sequence). The CDR3 loop is CAGRLSETEAFF. The DNA of the CDR3 is TGTGCCGGCAGGCTGTCGGAGACTGAAGCTTTCTTT.